This TCR beta chain was identified during a study of identical twins. The study, taken as a whole, reports: Diverse VJ usage suggested most zero-insertion clonotypes were not invariant T cells. Twins showed weaker excess sharing in their beta out-of-frame sequences.

The CDR3 contains 13 residues. The germline V gene has CDR1 ENHRY and CDR2 SYGVKD. V gave up 4 bases and J gave up 3 bases, with 10 bases separating them. Points on this clonotype: The target antigen is unknown.

Unique molecular identifiers were in the cDNA, with template-switch universal primer binding. One entry per CDR3 protein results from TCRdb running MiXCR on the 5' RACE reads. The repertoire holds some 300,000 distinct CDR3 sequences, with more than 9% as singletons. These data were also reused for a study on yellow fever vaccine responses in identical twins. That paper states: Vaccine T cell responses of twins reportedly seemed partly convergent and partly personalized.

The sequencing sample was made of CD8+ T cells sorted from blood. V gene TRBV10-3 combines with J gene TRBJ2-7, with unresolved D. The TCR originated in a woman aged 18-29 years in good health. The CDR3 reads CAISGTPDYEQYF. The CDR3 DNA reads as TGTGCCATCAGTGGAACGCCCGACTACGAGCAGTACTTC.